The rows below give T cell receptor beta chains drawn from one sample of a study of cytomegalovirus exposure and HLA in healthy donors. Clones were sequenced by immunoSEQ multiplex PCR, and TCRdb holds only the in-frame ones, with some missing. The top ten hold roughly 6.9% of the sample, which has some 91,000 clones, about 80% seen once. Specimen: PBMCs. Receptors originate from a man aged 35 to 55 in good health and CMV-seropositive. Each CDR3 is given with its conserved first and last residue. D genes are given only for firm matches. Some rows have no size entry. The others give once, few or many, or a class for an expanded clone.

v_gene	j_gene	d_gene	abundance	CDR3aa	CDR3nt
TRBV5-1	TRBJ2-1	NA	NA	CASSGGRPYNEQFF	TGCGCCAGCAGCGGTGGCAGGCCCTACAATGAGCAGTTCTTC
TRBV6-6	TRBJ2-1	NA	few	CASSDRYNEQFF	TGTGCCAGCAGTGACAGGTACAATGAGCAGTTCTTC
TRBV5-1	TRBJ2-1	TRBD2	NA	CASSLDGTTHNEQFF	TGCGCCAGCAGCTTGGACGGGACTACCCACAATGAGCAGTTCTTC
TRBV2	TRBJ2-2	NA	once	CASRKPDRVAGELFF	TGTGCCAGCCGGAAACCAGACAGAGTCGCCGGGGAGCTGTTTTTT
TRBV7-9	TRBJ2-7	TRBD2	NA	CASSSGLAEPKQYF	TGTGCCAGCAGCTCTGGACTAGCGGAGCCCAAGCAGTACTTC
TRBV2	TRBJ1-2	TRBD1	once	CASRKGTGYDYGYTF	TGTGCCAGCAGGAAGGGGACAGGTTATGACTATGGCTACACCTTC
TRBV5-1	TRBJ1-1	TRBD1	NA	CASSLGGTGGTEAFF	TGCGCCAGCAGCTTGGGGGGGACAGGGGGGACTGAAGCTTTCTTT
TRBV2	TRBJ2-7	NA	NA	CASSGRDKGSYEQYF	TGTGCCAGCAGTGGAAGGGACAAGGGCTCCTACGAGCAGTACTTC
TRBV10-2	TRBJ2-5	NA	NA	CASSEGLGQETQYF	TGCGCCAGCAGTGAAGGACTGGGCCAAGAGACCCAGTACTTC
TRBV5-4	TRBJ2-3	TRBD2	NA	CASSLEQRGGTDTQYF	TGTGCCAGCAGCTTGGAACAGCGGGGGGGCACAGATACGCAGTATTTT
TRBV18	TRBJ2-7	NA	NA	CASSPPSLSYEQYF	TGTGCCAGCTCACCACCGAGTCTGTCCTACGAGCAGTACTTC
TRBV6-1	TRBJ1-4	NA	NA	CASSSGGTGEKLFF	TGTGCCAGCAGTTCTGGGGGGACTGGAGAAAAACTGTTTTTT
TRBV4-1	TRBJ2-2	NA	once	CASSPTGRGNTGELFF	TGCGCCAGCAGCCCGACGGGCAGGGGAAACACCGGGGAGCTGTTTTTT
TRBV2	TRBJ2-1	NA	NA	CASSGGEQFF	TGTGCCAGCAGTGGCGGGGAGCAGTTCTTC
TRBV27	TRBJ1-1	TRBD1	NA	CASSLRQGNTEAFF	TGTGCCAGCAGTTTAAGACAGGGGAACACTGAAGCTTTCTTT
TRBV19	TRBJ1-2	NA	NA	CASTPGSINYGYTF	TGTGCCAGTACCCCGGGATCAATTAACTATGGCTACACCTTC
TRBV9	TRBJ2-7	TRBD1	NA	CASSGTGGSGAYEQYF	TGTGCCAGCAGCGGGACAGGGGGATCGGGGGCCTACGAGCAGTACTTC
TRBV5-1	TRBJ1-3	TRBD1	NA	CSSSLMTGHSSGNTIYF	TGCTCCAGCAGCCTTATGACAGGGCACAGCTCTGGAAACACCATATATTTT
TRBV5-8	TRBJ2-1	TRBD2	NA	CASSHSGSGGPTYNEQFF	TGTGCCAGCAGCCACTCCGGTAGCGGGGGCCCTACTTACAATGAGCAGTTCTTC
TRBV2	TRBJ2-3	NA	few	CASIGATTSTDTQYF	TGTGCCAGCATAGGGGCTACCACTAGCACAGATACGCAGTATTTT
TRBV4-2	TRBJ1-2	TRBD1	NA	CASSQEDRGVGYTF	TGTGCCAGCAGCCAGGAGGACAGGGGAGTGGGCTACACCTTC
TRBV19	TRBJ2-6	NA	NA	CASSTGGGSSGANVLTF	TGTGCCAGTAGTACCGGTGGAGGCTCATCCGGGGCCAACGTCCTGACTTTC
TRBV6-1	TRBJ1-3	NA	NA	CASSSAGNTIYF	TGTGCCAGCAGTTCGGCTGGAAACACCATATATTTT